This T cell receptor beta chain originates from a study of spatial heterogeneity in lung cancer. Study-level background: The library had UMIs, and each TCR and UMI pair averaged more than ten raw reads. Study-level results: Tumor TCRs that were ubiquitous and expanded showed up in blood more at resection than follow-up.

Time point denoted: sample taken at primary tumor resection. Whole RNA obtained from tumor, nontumor lung or frozen PBMC underwent sequencing without sorting. Samples were donated by 72 untreated early-stage non-small cell lung cancer patients. Deletions cut 11 bases from V and 1 base from J, with 11 bases between. In germline, CDR1 is SGHTA, CDR2 FQGNSA. This CDR3 region has 12 residues. In regard to this clonotype: As yet, its antigen is unknown.

A distinct unique molecular identifier was carried by each TCR cDNA molecule. TCRdb re-called the 5' RACE reads with MiXCR, one entry per CDR3 protein. The table records approximately 9,400 distinct CDR3 sequences, 4.5% to 6% of them present only once. The gene calls are TRBV7-2 and TRBJ1-1, with D uncertain. Sequenced material: PBMCs, taken at surgery. The sequence was collected from a male donor with early-stage non-small cell lung cancer. CDR3 in amino acids: CACARGNTEAFF. As DNA, the CDR3 is TGTGCCTGTGCGCGCGGGAACACTGAAGCTTTCTTT.